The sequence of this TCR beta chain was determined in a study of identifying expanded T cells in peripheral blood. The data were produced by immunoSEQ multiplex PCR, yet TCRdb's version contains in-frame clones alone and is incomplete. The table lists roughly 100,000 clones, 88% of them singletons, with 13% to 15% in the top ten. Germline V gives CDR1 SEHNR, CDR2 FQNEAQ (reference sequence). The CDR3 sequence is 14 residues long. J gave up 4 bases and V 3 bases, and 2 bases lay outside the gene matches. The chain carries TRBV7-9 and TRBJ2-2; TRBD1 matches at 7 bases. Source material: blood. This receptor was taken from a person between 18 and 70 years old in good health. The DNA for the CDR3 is TGTGCCAGCAGCTTGACAGGGCCCACCGGGGAGCTGTTTTTT. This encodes CASSLTGPTGELFF.